This T cell receptor beta chain was recorded in a study of beta chain features in type 1 diabetes. Germline assignment: CDR1 SGHNT and CDR2 YYREEE (reference sequence). Trimming took 0 bases from V and 7 from J, leaving 14 bases between them. This CDR3 has 15 amino acids. The whole isolated RNA underwent reverse transcription, so sequencing captured expressed TCRB transcripts. Deep immunoSEQ sequencing covered naive, central memory and regulatory T cell samples. Profiled with immunoSEQ multiplex PCR; TCRdb holds only in-frame clones, not every one. This sample carries some 240,000 clones, around 16% of them seen once, and the ten largest clones take about 0.08%. Findings and caveats of the study: Comparison showed that naive, central memory and Treg TCRB repertoires appeared more similar among patients than among healthy donors. Shorter TCRB CDR3s, moderately but significantly so, were found in Type 1 diabetes patients in all four CD4+ subsets. There was a possibility that cDNA sequencing over-represented cells with high TCR expression.

With regard to this clone: What it recognizes is unknown.

Sequencing used naive CD4+ T cells from blood. The sequence was collected from a man under 40 with type 1 diabetes. The J gene is TRBJ2-1, the V gene TRBV5-4, with a weak D call TRBD2 (5 bases). CDR3 sequence (DNA): TGTGCCAGCAGCTTGGATGCACTCCCGGGGAATGAGCAGTTCTTC. It encodes CASSLDALPGNEQFF.